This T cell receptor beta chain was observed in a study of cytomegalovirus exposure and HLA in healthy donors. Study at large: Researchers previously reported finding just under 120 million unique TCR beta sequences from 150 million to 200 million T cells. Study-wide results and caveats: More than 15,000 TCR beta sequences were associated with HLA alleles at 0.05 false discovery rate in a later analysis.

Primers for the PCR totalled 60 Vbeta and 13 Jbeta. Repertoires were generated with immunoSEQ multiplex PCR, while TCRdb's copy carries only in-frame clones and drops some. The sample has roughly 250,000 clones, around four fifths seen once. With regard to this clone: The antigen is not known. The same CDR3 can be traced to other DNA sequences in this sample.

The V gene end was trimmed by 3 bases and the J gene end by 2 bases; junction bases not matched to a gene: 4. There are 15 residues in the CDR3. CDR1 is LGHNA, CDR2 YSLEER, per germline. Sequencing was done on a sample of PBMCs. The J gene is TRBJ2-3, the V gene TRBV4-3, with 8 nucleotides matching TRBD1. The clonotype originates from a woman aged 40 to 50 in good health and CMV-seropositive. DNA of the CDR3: TGCGCCAGCAGCCAGGACAGGGCCTCCACAGATACGCAGTATTTT. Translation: CASSQDRASTDTQYF.